This entry describes one T cell receptor (beta chain). This record belongs to a study of read filtering for tumor transcriptome and immune sequencing. This library used around 0.4 ug RNA and molecular barcoded adaptors spanning alpha/delta and beta/gamma chains. One entry per CDR3 protein results from TCRdb running MiXCR on the reads. In the table there are around 140,000 distinct CDR3 sequences, roughly 13% of which are singletons. Losses at the gene ends were 4 bases for V and 2 bases for J; bases not matched to a gene: 4. This CDR3 comprises 14 residues. The germline V gene has CDR1 SEHNR and CDR2 FQNEAQ (reference sequence).

The clonotype was recovered from a donor at least 40 years old with multiple myeloma. The chain has TRBV7-9 and TRBJ2-5; 7 bases align to TRBD1. The source material was a population of CD138-negative cells sorted from bone marrow. CDR3: CASSSPGQQETQYF. In DNA form, the CDR3 reads TGTGCCAGCAGCTCACCGGGACAGCAAGAGACCCAGTACTTC.